This T cell receptor (beta chain) was found in a study of T cell responses to AZD1222 COVID-19 vaccine. This CDR3 has 12 residues. Germline V gene lookup returns CDR1 MNHEY and CDR2 SVGAGI. The V gene lost 3 bases and the J gene lost 8 bases, with 10 bases spanning the gap. Whole-study findings and limits: Regions 160-218 and 743-854 dominated among vaccine-associated CD4 TCRs spanning spike.

The assay was immunoSEQ multiplex PCR, and TCRdb's table has in-frame clones only and misses some. The sample carries around 130,000 clones, 85% to 95% recorded once. Turning to this clone: The target antigen is unknown.

V gene TRBV6-5 combines with J gene TRBJ1-2; D is possibly TRBD1 (6 bases). Material: peripheral blood, obtained on day 0 of AZD1222 vaccination. This receptor was obtained from an adult in good health. CDR3 sequence reads: CASSYGGGGYTF. For the CDR3, the DNA is TGTGCCAGCAGTTATGGGGGGGGCGGCTACACCTTC.